The rows below give T cell receptor beta chains drawn from one sample of a study of T cell repertoires in cytomegalovirus infection. No cognate antigen is known for these TCRs. TCRdb redid the calling of the reads with MiXCR, one entry per CDR3 protein. The table lists some 350,000 distinct CDR3 sequences, 25% to 35% of them singletons. Source: cultured PBMCs, taken from culture after CMV antigen stimulation. Receptors were obtained from a human donor in good health (CMV status not recorded). Some clones in this sample may be carry-over from other donors' samples. Each CDR3 is given with its conserved first and last residue. The D gene is left open where the match is weak.

CDR3 | D | V
CSGRQGSSPLHF | TRBD1 | TRBV20-1
CASRPRQVPLYEQYF | NA | TRBV6-5
CATSRDRGNSYNSPLHF | NA | TRBV15
CASSVGEDTSTDTQYF | NA | TRBV6-1
CASSLGGREQFF | NA | TRBV11-2
CASSLLGGQPQHF | NA | TRBV6-1
CASSLGEPQHF | NA | TRBV12-3/TRBV12-4
CASSVVATSAYNEQFF | NA | TRBV9
CSAVGGNQPQHF | NA | TRBV20-1
CASSGGGTGLHQPQHF | TRBD1 | TRBV6-1
CASSERLRDSF | TRBD1 | TRBV6-1
CASSPLTVFYSPLHF | NA | TRBV28
CASSSTTDSLEQFF | NA | TRBV27
CASSLTSGVGLGNEQFF | TRBD2 | TRBV7-3
CASSVENTEAFF | NA | TRBV6-1
CASSPDRINYGYTF | NA | TRBV27
CAISFVLAGGSYEQYF | TRBD2 | TRBV10-3
CASSLTGGEWDGYTF | TRBD1 | TRBV7-3
CASSELGQGAADTQYF | TRBD1 | TRBV6-1
CASSLWVGADSPLHF | NA | TRBV7-3
CASSLSPWRQGNEQFF | TRBD1 | TRBV7-9
CASSSKKTGFGIYGYTF | TRBD1 | TRBV5-6
CAIRRQGNTEAFF | TRBD1 | TRBV10-3
CASSRDRGDSPLHF | TRBD1 | TRBV7-6
CASSLRRESNEQFF | TRBD2 | TRBV7-3
CASSRMTGSVTEAFF | TRBD1 | TRBV27
CASSETGTGGIKSDYGYTF | TRBD1 | TRBV2
CSAPRGGPNSPLHF | NA | TRBV20-1
CASSLEKGDWYGYTF | NA | TRBV5-5
CASSPLGLASTDTQYF | TRBD2 | TRBV7-8
CASSLAPSGPSYIQYF | NA | TRBV7-9
CASSFTGGYSNQPQHF | NA | TRBV19
CASSLDPEAEAFF | NA | TRBV7-6
CASSYRAGGRNEKLFF | TRBD1 | TRBV6-5
CASSLEGGLRTDTQYF | NA | TRBV3-1
CATETGVLNNEQFF | NA | TRBV10-3
CASSGQGFSGANVLTF | TRBD1 | TRBV6-1
CASSYSSGIGGYTF | NA | TRBV6-2/TRBV6-3
CASSFRVNTEAFF | NA | TRBV5-4
CASSPGGSGELFF | NA | TRBV18
CASSPNFDTEAFF | NA | TRBV7-3
CASSLGAAGNTIYF | NA | TRBV7-2
CASSRPRTDTQYF | NA | TRBV27
CASSTRGKLFF | NA | TRBV2
CASSLRTGVMSTEAFF | TRBD1 | TRBV12-3/TRBV12-4
CATKFRVDYTF | NA | TRBV24-1
CASSLVAAVGASYNEQFF | NA | TRBV7-2
CASSGGGGQDTEAFF | NA | TRBV19
CASSAGFYNSPLHF | NA | TRBV6-1
CASSHRDRTSDGYTF | TRBD1 | TRBV4-1
CASSSGLEAPYEQYF | TRBD2 | TRBV12-3/TRBV12-4
CASSFQNQETQYF | NA | TRBV12-3/TRBV12-4
CASSGGGRYNEQFF | TRBD2 | TRBV6-6
CASSFAGIPLHF | NA | TRBV7-2
CASSLMPQRSTDTQYF | NA | TRBV7-8
CASGGTTTEAFF | NA | TRBV6-1
CSARLTSGRDRYNEQFF | TRBD2 | TRBV20-1
CASSAAQNSYNEQFF | NA | TRBV19
CASSLGSWGNQPQHF | NA | TRBV12-3/TRBV12-4